This TCR beta chain was sequenced in a study of blood T cell repertoires in COVID-19. The assay was immunoSEQ multiplex PCR, and TCRdb's table has in-frame clones only and misses some. This table holds some 160,000 clones, around nine tenths found once. This clone came up once. After removal of 0 bases from V and 10 bases from J, the junction contained 10 bases not matched to a gene. This CDR3 comprises 16 residues. The germline gives CDR1 MNHEY, CDR2 SVGAGI. Sequenced input: peripheral blood. The source of this sequence is a man aged 50-59 years who had recovered from COVID-19. The chain employs TRBV6-5 and TRBJ2-3; 10 bases are shared with TRBD1. CDR3 sequence reads: CASSYSGTGAPRPQYF. CDR3 sequence (DNA): TGTGCCAGCAGTTACTCCGGGACAGGGGCTCCTAGGCCGCAGTATTTT.